The 9 T cell receptor beta chains below come from one sample, sequenced in a study of memory CD4+ T cells and cytomegalovirus serostatus. The sort gate was single viable CD3+CD4+CD8-CD45RO+ cells for memory CD4+ T cells. Measured with immunoSEQ multiplex PCR; TCRdb has only the in-frame clones, and not every one. The sample yields about 50,000 clones, around four fifths seen once. Sample: memory CD4+ T cells from blood. These receptor sequences come from an adult in good health and CMV-seronegative.

V usage is TRBV5-8 and J usage is TRBJ2-5, with TRBD2 matching over 8 bases. CDR1 SGHTS and CDR2 YDEGEE come from the germline V gene. The CDR3 is 12 residues long. V was pared by 6 bases and J by 4 bases, with 2 bases of the junction left unmatched. The CDR3 protein is CASNGGGETQYF. CDR3 bases: TGTGCCAGCAACGGGGGGGGAGAGACCCAGTACTTC. The full variable domain, rest sourced from reference TRBV5-8 and TRBJ2-5, is EAGVTQSPTHLIKTRGQQATLRCSPISGHTSVYWYQQALGLGLQFLLWYDEGEERNRGNFPPRFSGRQFPNYSSELNVNALELEDSALYLCASNGGGETQYFGPGTRLLVL.

This clone has only one observation. The V and J genes are TRBV7-3 and TRBJ2-2; unclear D gene. CDR1 SGHTA and CDR2 FQGTGA come from the germline V gene. The CDR3 runs to 16 residues. With 2 bases removed from V and 0 bases from J, the gap between germline ends came to 10 bases. The CDR3: CASSLLGRANTGELFF. CDR3 nucleotide sequence: TGTGCCAGCAGCTTATTAGGCAGAGCGAACACCGGGGAGCTGTTTTTT.

The chain links TRBV7-2 to TRBJ1-2, with 8 bases lining up with TRBD1. The V gene end was trimmed by 5 bases and the J gene end by 0 bases; junction bases not matched to a gene: 2. Germline values: CDR1 SGHTA, CDR2 FQGNSA. The CDR3 covers 14 residues. CDR3 in amino acids: CASSTDRANYGYTF. CDR3 bases: TGTGCCAGCAGCACGGACAGGGCTAACTATGGCTACACCTTC. Complete variable domain (other parts from reference TRBV7-2 and TRBJ1-2): GAGVSQSPSNKVTEKGKDVELRCDPISGHTALYWYRQSLGQGLEFLIYFQGNSAPDKSGLPSDRFSAERTGGSVSTLTIQRTQQEDSAVYLCASSTDRANYGYTFGSGTRLTVV.

The chain uses TRBV30 and TRBJ2-3, with TRBD2 matching over 10 bases. Trimming at V came to 0 bases and at J to 5 bases, leaving 5 bases not matched to a gene. The CDR3 extends over 15 amino acids. Germline-derived CDR1 and CDR2 are GTSNPN and SVGIG (reference sequence). The chain's CDR3 is CAWSVGSGRRDTQYF. CDR3 nucleotide sequence: TGTGCCTGGAGTGTAGGTAGCGGGAGGCGAGATACGCAGTATTTT.

V gene TRBV7-3 combines with J gene TRBJ1-1, with D maybe TRBD1 (5 bases). The CDR3 is made up of 13 amino acids. Deletions cut 3 bases from V and 5 bases from J, with 10 bases between. Looked up from germline, CDR1 is SGHTA and CDR2 is FQGTGA. CDR3 nucleotide sequence: TGTGCCAGCAGCTTGGGGGAGGGGACTGAAGCTTTCTTT. It yields the protein CASSLGEGTEAFF.

The rearrangement links TRBV5-4 to TRBJ2-2; 13 bases map to TRBD2. V gave up 5 bases and J gave up 6 bases; unmatched junction bases: 7. This CDR3 contains 16 residues. Germline V gene data show CDR1 as SGHNT and CDR2 as YYREEE (reference sequence). This CDR3 reads CASRRTSGRGAGELFF. The CDR3, as DNA: TGTGCCAGCAGACGGACTAGCGGGAGAGGTGCCGGGGAGCTGTTTTTT. Full variable domain (missing parts from reference TRBV5-4 and TRBJ2-2): ETGVTQSPTHLIKTRGQQVTLRCSSQSGHNTVSWYQQALGQGPQFIFQYYREEENGRGNFPPRFSGLQFPNYSSELNVNALELDDSALYLCASRRTSGRGAGELFFGEGSRLTVL.

This chain connects TRBV7-9 to TRBJ2-5; no clear D. Per germline, CDR1 SEHNR and CDR2 FQNEAQ (reference sequence). This CDR3 contains 13 residues. The V end lost 7 bases, the J end lost 3 bases, and 12 bases lay between the germline ends. CDR3 amino acids: CASTDPGKETQYF. The CDR3 DNA sequence: TGTGCCAGCACCGACCCTGGGAAAGAGACCCAGTACTTC.

This clone turned up a few times. The chain joins TRBV7-6 to TRBJ2-1; weak D call: TRBD1 (6 bases). Germline CDR1 SGHVS, CDR2 FNYEAQ. V gave up 2 bases and J gave up 2 bases, with 19 bases separating them. CDR3 size: 18 residues. This CDR3 is CASSLPYRDFLTYNEQFF. The CDR3 bases are TGTGCCAGCAGCTTACCCTACAGGGATTTCTTAACCTACAATGAGCAGTTCTTC. Using reference TRBV7-6 and TRBJ2-1 for the parts outside the CDR3, the full variable domain is GAGVSQSPRYKVTKRGQDVALRCDPISGHVSLYWYRQALGQGPEFLTYFNYEAQQDKSGLPNDRFSAERPEGSISTLTIQRTEQRDSAMYRCASSLPYRDFLTYNEQFFGPGTRLTVL.

This clone turned up a few times. The V gene is TRBV4-1, the J gene TRBJ2-7, with 12 bases that match TRBD2. Germline-derived CDR1 and CDR2 are MGHRA and YSYEKL. V shed 1 base, J shed 1 base, and the junction held 2 bases outside the gene matches. This CDR3 is built from 16 residues. The CDR3 loop reads CASSQATSGGSYEQYF. CDR3 nucleotide sequence: TGCGCCAGCAGCCAAGCCACTAGCGGGGGGTCCTACGAGCAGTACTTC.